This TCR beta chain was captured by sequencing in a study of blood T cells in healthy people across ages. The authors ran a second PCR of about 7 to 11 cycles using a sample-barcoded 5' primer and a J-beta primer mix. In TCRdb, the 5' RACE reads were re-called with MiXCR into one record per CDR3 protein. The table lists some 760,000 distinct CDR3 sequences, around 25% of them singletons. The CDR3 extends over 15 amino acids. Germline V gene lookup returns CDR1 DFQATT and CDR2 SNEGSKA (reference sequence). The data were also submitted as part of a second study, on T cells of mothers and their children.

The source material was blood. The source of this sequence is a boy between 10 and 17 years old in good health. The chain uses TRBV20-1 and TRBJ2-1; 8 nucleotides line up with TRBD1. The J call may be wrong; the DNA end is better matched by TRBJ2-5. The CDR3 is CSARSRSGGRETQYF. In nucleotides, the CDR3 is TGCAGTGCTAGATCTAGGTCAGGGGGCAGGGAGACCCAGTACTTC.